This T cell receptor beta chain was sequenced during a study of shared clonotypes between healthy human individuals. Clones were sequenced by immunoSEQ multiplex PCR, and TCRdb holds only the in-frame ones, with some missing. This sample has about 990,000 clones, with approximately 78% found just once. The junction had 3 bases not matched to a gene; V was cut back by 6 bases and J by 5 bases. Germline V gives CDR1 SGHRS, CDR2 YFSETQ. The CDR3 spans 12 residues. Sample: memory CD4+ T cells from PBMCs. Subset meaning: CD45RA-negative fraction. The clonotype comes from a man in his late teens or twenties in good health. Some clones in this sample may be carry-over from other donors' samples. The chain couples TRBV5-1 to TRBJ2-7; TRBD1 matches at 9 bases. CDR3 sequence: CASKRTGDEQYF. CDR3 nucleotides: TGCGCCAGCAAACGGACAGGGGACGAGCAGTACTTC.